The rows below give T cell receptor beta chains drawn from one sample of a study of Graves' ophthalmopathy and Graves' hyperthyroidism. TCRdb processed the multiplex PCR reads anew with MiXCR; each CDR3 protein has one entry. Of 600,000 to 650,000 distinct CDR3 sequences in the sample, about a fifth are singletons; the top ten hold more than 5.5%. Material: peripheral blood. Source of these receptors: a woman aged 18 to 35 with stable Graves' hyperthyroidism. Some clones in this sample may be carry-over from other donors' samples. CDR3s include the opening cysteine and the closing phenylalanine or tryptophan. A D gene is named only where the DNA matches it firmly. Where a row states a size, it is once, few, many or the class of an expanded clone; other rows omit it.

v_gene,abundance,d_gene,j_gene,CDR3nt,CDR3aa
TRBV6-5,-,-,TRBJ1-2,TGTGCCAGCAGTTCGCGTTCGTATGGCTACACCTTC,CASSSRSYGYTF
TRBV11-2,many,-,TRBJ2-7,TGTGCCAGCAGCTTATTACGACAGGTTTACGAGCAGTACTTC,CASSLLRQVYEQYF
TRBV6-1,many,TRBD2,TRBJ2-7,TGTGCCAGCAGTCCTGTCGGGCTAGCGGGAGGTTACGAGCAGTACTTC,CASSPVGLAGGYEQYF
TRBV12-3/TRBV12-4,-,TRBD1,TRBJ1-2,TGTGCCAGCAGTTTCGGGAGGGACAGGGTCGCATCTTCTCCTTTCCTCAACTATGGCTACACCTTC,CASSFGRDRVASSPFLNYGYTF
TRBV6-2/TRBV6-3,-,-,TRBJ1-1,TGTGCCAGCAGTTACTTGGCCGGGGAGGGGACTGAAGCTTTCTTT,CASSYLAGEGTEAFF
TRBV11-3,many,-,TRBJ1-3,TGTGCCAGCAGCTCTTCGACAGGTTCCGGAAACACCATATATTTT,CASSSSTGSGNTIYF
TRBV25-1,many,-,TRBJ1-2,TGTGCCAGCAGTGAAGGGGGCCCGACCTATGGCTACACCTTC,CASSEGGPTYGYTF
TRBV28,many,-,TRBJ1-1,TGTGCCAGCAGTTCCCTTTACGGAGCTTTCTTT,CASSSLYGAFF
TRBV2,many,TRBD2,TRBJ2-7,TGTGCCAGCAGGAAGGGACTAGCGGGAGGATCCTACGAGCAGTACTTC,CASRKGLAGGSYEQYF
TRBV6-1,many,-,TRBJ1-1,TGTGCCAGCACCCCCCGAGAGGCCGGCACTGAAGCTTTCTTT,CASTPREAGTEAFF
TRBV19,few,-,TRBJ1-1,TGTGCCAGTCTCCAAGGAGACTTAAACAGTGAAGCTTTCTTT,CASLQGDLNSEAFF